A single T cell receptor (beta chain) is shown here with its context. In each case, RNA was isolated and then reverse transcribed into cDNA as the sequencing template. Clones were sequenced by immunoSEQ multiplex PCR, and TCRdb holds only the in-frame ones, with some missing. The profile covers over 95,000 clones, with around 45% appearing a single time and approximately 1.4% taken by the ten largest. This sample stems from a study of CD8+ T cells in alopecia areata. This TCR was recovered from a human donor with alopecia areata. Sequencing input: CD4+ T cells sorted from blood.

The DNA of the CDR3 is TGTGCCTGGAGCGACCCTCCTCCCCGTACGCAGTATTTT. Its translation is CAWSDPPPRTQYF. The chain couples TRBV30 to TRBJ2-3, with no clear D. The CDR3 runs to 13 residues. CDR1 and CDR2 (germline): GTSNPN, SVGIG (reference sequence). Trimming cost V 3 bases and J 8 bases, with 15 bases left between them.